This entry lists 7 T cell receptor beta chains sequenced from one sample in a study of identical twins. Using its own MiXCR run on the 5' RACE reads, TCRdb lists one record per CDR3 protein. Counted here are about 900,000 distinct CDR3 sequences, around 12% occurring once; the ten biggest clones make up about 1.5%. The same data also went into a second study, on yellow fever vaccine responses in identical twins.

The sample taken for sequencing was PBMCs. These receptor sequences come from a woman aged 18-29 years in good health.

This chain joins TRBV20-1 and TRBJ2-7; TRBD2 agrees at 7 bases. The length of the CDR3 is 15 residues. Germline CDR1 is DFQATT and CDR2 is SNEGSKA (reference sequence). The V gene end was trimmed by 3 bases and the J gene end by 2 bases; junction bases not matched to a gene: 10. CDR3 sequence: CSASRKGGSPYEQYF. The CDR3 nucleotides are TGCAGTGCTAGCAGAAAAGGCGGGAGCCCCTACGAGCAGTACTTC.

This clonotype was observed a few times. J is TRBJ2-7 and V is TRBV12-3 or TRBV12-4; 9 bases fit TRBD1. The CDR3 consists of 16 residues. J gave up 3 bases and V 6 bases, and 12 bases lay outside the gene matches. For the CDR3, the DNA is TGTGCCAGCAGCAGAGCTCCGGGACAGGGTTTCTACGAGCAGTACTTC. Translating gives CASSRAPGQGFYEQYF.

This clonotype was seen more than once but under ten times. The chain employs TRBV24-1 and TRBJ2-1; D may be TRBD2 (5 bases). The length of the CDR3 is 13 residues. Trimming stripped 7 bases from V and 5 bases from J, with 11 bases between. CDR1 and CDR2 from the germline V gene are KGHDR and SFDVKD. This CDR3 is CATRDYPNNEQFF. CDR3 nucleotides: TGTGCCACCAGAGACTACCCCAACAATGAGCAGTTCTTC.

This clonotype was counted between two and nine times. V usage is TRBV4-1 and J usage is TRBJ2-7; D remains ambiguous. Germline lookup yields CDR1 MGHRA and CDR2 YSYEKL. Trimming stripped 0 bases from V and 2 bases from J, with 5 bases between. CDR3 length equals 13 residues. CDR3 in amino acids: CASSQEIPYEQYF. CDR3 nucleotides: TGCGCCAGCAGCCAAGAGATCCCCTACGAGCAGTACTTC.

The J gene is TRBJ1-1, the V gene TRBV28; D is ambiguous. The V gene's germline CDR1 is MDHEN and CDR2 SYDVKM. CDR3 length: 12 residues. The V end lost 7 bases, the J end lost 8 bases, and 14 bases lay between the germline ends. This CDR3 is CASIRTGKEAFF. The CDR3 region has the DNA TGTGCCAGCATCCGGACGGGGAAGGAAGCTTTCTTT.

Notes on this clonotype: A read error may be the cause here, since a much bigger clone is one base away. CDR3 protein: CAGTGAGGKETQYF. DNA of the CDR3: TGTGCCGGCACCGGGGCGGGGGGGAAAGAGACCCAGTACTTC. The genes are TRBV12-3 or TRBV12-4 and TRBJ2-5; 9 bases are a match to TRBD2. CDR3 size: 14 residues. The trim removed 11 bases at V and 3 bases at J, leaving 10 bases unmatched.

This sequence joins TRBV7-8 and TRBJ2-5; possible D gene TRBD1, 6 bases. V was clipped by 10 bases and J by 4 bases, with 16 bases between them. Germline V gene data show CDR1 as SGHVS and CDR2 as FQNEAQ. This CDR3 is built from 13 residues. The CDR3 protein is CAITPRGRETQYF. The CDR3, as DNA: TGTGCCATCACGCCCAGGGGACGAGAGACCCAGTACTTC.